Following are 18 T cell receptor beta chains from one sample sequenced in a study of blood T cell repertoires in COVID-19. Some clones are missing from TCRdb's copy, which holds only in-frame ones; the method was immunoSEQ multiplex PCR. The data contain around 210,000 clones, roughly 90% of them seen just once; the ten biggest clones take up 0.78%. Material: peripheral blood. Receptors were obtained from a woman in her 70s with acute or convalescent COVID-19.

V and J are TRBV9 and TRBJ2-1; D remains unclear. The V and J ends lost 0 bases and 1 base respectively, with 8 bases between them. Germline V gene lookup returns CDR1 SGDLS and CDR2 YYNGEE. The CDR3 length is 15 residues. The CDR3 sequence is CASSVEGGSYNEQFF. CDR3 sequence (DNA): TGTGCCAGCAGCGTAGAAGGCGGATCCTACAATGAGCAGTTCTTC. Full variable domain (rest looked up from reference TRBV9 and TRBJ2-1): DSGVTQTPKHLITATGQRVTLRCSPRSGDLSVYWYQQSLDQGLQFLIQYYNGEERAKGNILERFSAQQFPDLHSELNLSSLELGDSALYFCASSVEGGSYNEQFFGPGTRLTVL.

This clone was counted a single time. The chain is built from TRBV9 and TRBJ2-3; 12 nucleotides line up with TRBD1. V gave up 1 base and J gave up 5 bases; unmatched junction bases: 5. This CDR3 has 16 residues. CDR1 is SGDLS and CDR2 is YYNGEE in the germline V gene. CDR3 bases: TGTGCCAGCAGCGTAACCGGGACAGGGGGCATAGATACGCAGTATTTT. This translates into CASSVTGTGGIDTQYF. The full variable domain, completed using reference TRBV9 and TRBJ2-3, is DSGVTQTPKHLITATGQRVTLRCSPRSGDLSVYWYQQSLDQGLQFLIQYYNGEERAKGNILERFSAQQFPDLHSELNLSSLELGDSALYFCASSVTGTGGIDTQYFGPGTRLTVL.

V usage is TRBV18 and J usage is TRBJ1-5; no definite D call. This CDR3 has 15 residues. Per germline, CDR1 KGHSH and CDR2 LQKENI. The ends were cut back, 3 bases at V and 0 bases at J, with 9 bases in the middle. CDR3 sequence reads: CASSPGRDSNQPQHF. CDR3 nucleotide sequence: TGTGCCAGCTCACCGGGCAGAGATAGCAATCAGCCCCAGCATTTT. The full variable domain, completed using reference TRBV18 and TRBJ1-5, is NAGVMQNPRHLVRRRGQEARLRCSPMKGHSHVYWYRQLPEEGLKFMVYLQKENIIDESGMPKERFSAEFPKEGPSILRIQQVVRGDSAAYFCASSPGRDSNQPQHFGDGTRLSIL.

This chain connects TRBV18 to TRBJ2-6; weak D call: TRBD1 (6 bases). This CDR3 spans 17 amino acids. CDR1 and CDR2 (germline): KGHSH, LQKENI. V was cut by 5 bases and J by 0 bases, with 14 bases left in between. Here the CDR3 reads CASSAGTPSSGANVLTF. DNA of the CDR3: TGTGCCAGCTCAGCCGGGACACCTAGCTCTGGGGCCAACGTCCTGACTTTC. Using reference TRBV18 and TRBJ2-6 for the parts outside the CDR3, the full variable domain is NAGVMQNPRHLVRRRGQEARLRCSPMKGHSHVYWYRQLPEEGLKFMVYLQKENIIDESGMPKERFSAEFPKEGPSILRIQQVVRGDSAAYFCASSAGTPSSGANVLTFGAGSRLTVL.

The chain carries TRBV11-3 and TRBJ1-2; D is possibly TRBD1 (6 bases). The CDR3 runs to 14 residues. Trimming took 4 bases from V and 7 from J, leaving 16 bases between them. Germline assignment: CDR1 SGHNT and CDR2 YENEEA. The CDR3 loop reads CASSSGTGTVGYTF. The CDR3 coding sequence is TGTGCCAGCAGCTCCGGAACAGGGACGGTTGGCTACACCTTC. Based on the CDR3 plus reference TRBV11-3 and TRBJ1-2, the full variable domain is EAGVVQSPRYKIIEKKQPVAFWCNPISGHNTLYWYLQNLGQGPELLIRYENEEAVDDSQLPKDRFSAERLKGVDSTLKIQPAELGDSAVYLCASSSGTGTVGYTFGSGTRLTVV.

The chain links TRBV5-1 to TRBJ2-1; perhaps TRBD2 as D (7 bases). This CDR3 comprises 16 residues. V lost 4 bases and J 7 bases, leaving 21 bases between the germline ends. Germline-derived CDR1 and CDR2 are SGHRS and YFSETQ. CDR3 sequence: CASSTETSRGLNEQFF. In DNA form, the CDR3 reads TGCGCCAGCAGCACCGAGACTAGCAGGGGTCTGAATGAGCAGTTCTTC.

In this sample, this clone turned up once. The V call is TRBV3-1 (or the pseudogene TRBV3-2), the J call TRBJ2-7; 8 positions match TRBD2. This CDR3 contains 14 residues. V shed 1 base and J 4 bases; nucleotides not matched to a gene: 3. Germline lookup yields CDR1 LGHDT and CDR2 YNNKEL (reference sequence). CDR3 in DNA: TGTGCCAGCAGCCAAGTCACTAGCGGATACGAGCAGTACTTC. Amino acids: CASSQVTSGYEQYF.

J is TRBJ2-5 and V is TRBV27; TRBD2 aligns across 7 bases. The germline CDR1 and CDR2 sequences are MNHEY and SMNVEV (reference sequence). The V and J ends lost 6 bases and 5 bases, in that order; junction bases with no gene match: 9. The CDR3 spans 14 residues. The CDR3 loop is CASRASGLGETQYF. DNA of the CDR3: TGTGCCAGCAGGGCTAGCGGTCTCGGCGAGACCCAGTACTTC.

The genes are TRBV25-1 and TRBJ2-1; D perhaps matches TRBD2 (6 bases). This CDR3 contains 16 residues. CDR1 MGHDK and CDR2 SYGVNS come from the germline V gene. Trimming stripped 0 bases from V and 5 bases from J, with 14 bases between. CDR3 bases: TGTGCCAGCAGTGAATACGGGGGACTCCTTAACAATGAGCAGTTCTTC. Its translation is CASSEYGGLLNNEQFF. Looking up the rest from reference TRBV25-1 and TRBJ2-1 gives the full variable domain: EADIYQTPRYLVIGTGKKITLECSQTMGHDKMYWYQQDPGMELHLIHYSYGVNSTEKGDLSSESTVSRIRTEHFPLTLESARPSHTSQYLCASSEYGGLLNNEQFFGPGTRLTVL.

The chain joins TRBV5-1 to TRBJ2-7, with 8 positions matching TRBD1. Trimming took 0 bases from V and 2 from J; bases not matched to a gene: 13. CDR1 is SGHRS and CDR2 is YFSETQ in the germline V gene. The CDR3 runs to 18 residues. CDR3 residues: CASSLGWTGTMATYEQYF. CDR3 nucleotide sequence: TGCGCCAGCAGCTTGGGGTGGACAGGGACAATGGCAACCTACGAGCAGTACTTC.

This chain connects TRBV19 to TRBJ2-1; 10 positions agree with TRBD2. J was trimmed by 3 bases and V by 4 bases; bases with no gene match: 6. The CDR3 runs 16 residues. Germline V gene lookup returns CDR1 LNHDA and CDR2 SQIVND (reference sequence). DNA of the CDR3: TGTGCCAGTAGTAAGCGGGAGGGCCGGAGCTACAATGAGCAGTTCTTC. Translating gives CASSKREGRSYNEQFF.

The chain links TRBV19 to TRBJ1-1, with TRBD1 as a possible D gene (5 bases). There are 14 residues in the CDR3. The V and J ends lost 2 bases and 2 bases respectively, with 9 bases between them. Looked up from germline, CDR1 is LNHDA and CDR2 is SQIVND (reference sequence). DNA for the CDR3: TGTGCCAGTAGTATAAAAGGGGTAAACACTGAAGCTTTCTTT. This codes for CASSIKGVNTEAFF. Using reference TRBV19 and TRBJ1-1 for the parts outside the CDR3, the full variable domain is DGGITQSPKYLFRKEGQNVTLSCEQNLNHDAMYWYRQDPGQGLRLIYYSQIVNDFQKGDIAEGYSVSREKKESFPLTVTSAQKNPTAFYLCASSIKGVNTEAFFGQGTRLTVV.

The J gene is TRBJ2-7, the V gene TRBV2, with D unresolved. The germline V gene encodes CDR1 SNHLY and CDR2 FYNNEI. This CDR3 has 14 amino acids. Trimming cost V 7 bases and J 3 bases, with 16 bases left between them. The CDR3 bases are TGTGCCAGCATCGCCAGATACGGGTTCTACGAGCAGTACTTC. It encodes CASIARYGFYEQYF.

The chain couples TRBV18 to TRBJ1-4; TRBD1 matches at 7 bases. There are 16 residues in the CDR3. Per the germline V gene, CDR1 is KGHSH and CDR2 is LQKENI. V shed 0 bases and J 7 bases; nucleotides not matched to a gene: 8. The CDR3 reads CASSPPSAGGVEKLFF. The DNA for the CDR3 is TGTGCCAGCTCACCACCCTCGGCAGGGGGTGTTGAAAAACTGTTTTTT.

This clone was observed a few times. The genes are TRBV25-1 and TRBJ1-2; no firm D call. The V gene's germline CDR1 is MGHDK and CDR2 SYGVNS. CDR3 length: 12 residues. With 8 bases removed from V and 7 bases from J, the gap between germline ends came to 14 bases. CDR3 bases: TGTGCCAGCGCCTCGGTTCTAGGTGGCTACACCTTC. Its translation is CASASVLGGYTF.

V gene TRBV12-5 combines with J gene TRBJ2-2; possible D gene TRBD2, 6 bases. Trimming took off 6 bases at V and 7 bases at J, with 15 bases between the two ends. CDR3 length: 14 residues. Germline values: CDR1 LGHNT, CDR2 FRNRAP. The CDR3 DNA is TGTGCTAGTGGCCCCGGGACTTCGGTCGGGGAGCTGTTTTTT. The encoded protein is CASGPGTSVGELFF.

The V call is TRBV28, the J call TRBJ1-5; TRBD1 matches 8 bases. Germline assignment: CDR1 MDHEN and CDR2 SYDVKM. Trimming took 5 bases from V and 3 from J; bases not matched to a gene: 3. The CDR3 sequence is 14 residues long. The CDR3 here is CASSGRGPNQPQHF. The CDR3 nucleotides read TGTGCCAGCAGTGGCAGGGGGCCCAATCAGCCCCAGCATTTT.

The chain is built from TRBV27 and TRBJ1-1; TRBD1 might be the D (6 bases). Trimming took off 2 bases at V and 3 bases at J, with 22 bases between the two ends. This CDR3 spans 18 amino acids. In germline, CDR1 is MNHEY, CDR2 SMNVEV (reference sequence). CDR3 loop: CASSLSPRGAGWDTEAFF. The CDR3 nucleotides read TGTGCCAGCAGTTTAAGCCCCCGGGGGGCGGGTTGGGACACTGAAGCTTTCTTT.